This TCR beta chain was profiled in a study of Ad26.COV2.S vaccination and SARS-CoV-2 variants. Study-wide background: Donor got 5x10^10 or 1x10^11 viral particles of Ad26.COV2.S.

In regard to this clone: The antigen remains unidentified.

Sequenced by immunoSEQ multiplex PCR; TCRdb stores in-frame clones only, minus some. In the table there are 360,000 or so clones, over 75% of which are singletons. This sample's treatment: roughly 20 received Ad26.COV2.S at low or high dose, single or two shots; five or six received placebo; per-sample allocation not given. Day 63 following the first vaccine or placebo injection was when the samples were taken. It was Wuhan-strain SARS-CoV-2 spike that the Ad26 vaccine vector expressed. The V end was cut by 2 bases, the J end by 4 bases, with 14 bases between. The germline CDR1 and CDR2 sequences are SEHNR and FQNEAQ (reference sequence). The CDR3 consists of 15 residues. The study, taken as a whole, reports: Spike-specific TCR breadth ran higher among vaccine recipients than placebo recipients. Overall T cell responses may have been underestimated by the analyses of TCR breadth and depth.

This sample comprised peripheral blood, obtained in a trial of Ad26.COV2.S vaccine versus placebo. The V call is TRBV7-9, the J call TRBJ1-2; perhaps TRBD1 as D (6 bases). This sequence was found in a person between 18 and 59 years old who received the Ad26.COV2.S COVID-19 vaccine or a placebo. CDR3 in amino acids: CASSLLRTEAYGYTF. CDR3 coding DNA: TGTGCCAGCAGCTTACTGAGGACAGAGGCCTATGGCTACACCTTC.